This TCR beta chain derives from a study of shared clonotypes between healthy human individuals. Measured with immunoSEQ multiplex PCR; TCRdb has only the in-frame clones, and not every one. Of under 2,500,000 clones listed, about 94% are singletons. The germline V and J ends were trimmed by 1 base and 4 bases, with 10 bases remaining between them. Germline V gene sequence: CDR1 MGHDK, CDR2 SYGVNS. The CDR3 is made up of 14 amino acids. In the case of this clone: Its specificity is not known.

Overall study results and limits: What naive subsets generally showed was a larger estimated richness than memory subsets showed.

This chain joins TRBV25-1 and TRBJ1-1; D unclear. The TCR sequence derives from a man younger than 35 in good health. Sequences were obtained from naive CD4+ T cells sorted from blood. Subset denoted: CD45RA+ positively selected. CDR3 loop: CASSEWARGTEAFF. The CDR3 nucleotides are TGTGCCAGCAGTGAATGGGCTCGGGGCACTGAAGCTTTCTTT. The full variable domain, rest sourced from reference TRBV25-1 and TRBJ1-1, is EADIYQTPRYLVIGTGKKITLECSQTMGHDKMYWYQQDPGMELHLIHYSYGVNSTEKGDLSSESTVSRIRTEHFPLTLESARPSHTSQYLCASSEWARGTEAFFGQGTRLTVV.